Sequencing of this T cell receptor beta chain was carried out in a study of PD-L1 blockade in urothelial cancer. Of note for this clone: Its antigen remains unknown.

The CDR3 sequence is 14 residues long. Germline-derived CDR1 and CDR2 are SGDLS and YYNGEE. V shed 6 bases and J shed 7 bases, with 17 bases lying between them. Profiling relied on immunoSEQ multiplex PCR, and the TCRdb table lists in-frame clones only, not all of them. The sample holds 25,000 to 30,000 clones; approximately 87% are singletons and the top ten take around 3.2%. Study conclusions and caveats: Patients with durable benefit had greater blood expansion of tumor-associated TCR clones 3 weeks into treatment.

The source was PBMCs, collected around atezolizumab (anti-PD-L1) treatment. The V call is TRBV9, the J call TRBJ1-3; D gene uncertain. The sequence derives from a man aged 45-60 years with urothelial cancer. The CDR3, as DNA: TGTGCCAGCAACGATCTAGGACTAGGGAACACCATATATTTT. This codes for CASNDLGLGNTIYF. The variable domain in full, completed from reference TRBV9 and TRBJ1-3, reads DSGVTQTPKHLITATGQRVTLRCSPRSGDLSVYWYQQSLDQGLQFLIQYYNGEERAKGNILERFSAQQFPDLHSELNLSSLELGDSALYFCASNDLGLGNTIYFGEGSWLTVV.